This T cell receptor (beta chain) is drawn from a study of identical twins. From germline, CDR1 is MNHEY and CDR2 SVGAGI. The CDR3 totals 17 residues. The ends were cut back, 0 bases at V and 3 bases at J, with 16 bases in the middle. MiXCR, applied by TCRdb to the 5' RACE reads, yields one record per CDR3 protein. This table has hundreds of thousands of distinct CDR3 sequences, 21% appearing once. This clonotype showed up just a few times. Its antigen remains unknown. Study conclusions and caveats: There is a chance that invariant MAIT and iNKT cells partially muddied zero-insertion analyses.

The same specimen was also included in a second study, on T cells expressing NK-cell markers. That source reports: Among the experiments, several used an anti-gamma-delta TCR antibody to restrict sorting to alpha-beta TCR T cells. The study left the HCMV specificity of expanded NKG2C+ T cell clones unresolved.

The specimen sequenced was PBMCs. The chain links TRBV6-5 to TRBJ2-3; D is perhaps TRBD2 (7 bases). This TCR was sampled from a woman aged 18-29 years in good health. CDR3 sequence reads: CASSYSISRGQTDTQYF. The CDR3 bases are TGTGCCAGCAGTTACTCGATTTCGCGGGGGCAAACAGATACGCAGTATTTT.